The T cell receptor (beta chain) under discussion was sequenced for a study of identifying expanded T cells in peripheral blood. This table comes from immunoSEQ multiplex PCR, and its TCRdb copy is limited to in-frame clones, with some not included. The repertoire includes approximately 120,000 clones, 75% to 90% of them detected once, and approximately 3% sits in the top ten. V lost 0 bases, J lost 5 bases, and 5 bases lay in between. Looked up from germline, CDR1 is SGDLS and CDR2 is YYNGEE. The CDR3 spans 13 residues. The clonotype was recovered from a person aged 18 to 70 in good health. The gene calls are TRBV9 and TRBJ2-2; a possible D gene is TRBD2 (5 bases). Sequenced sample: blood. The CDR3 coding sequence is TGTGCCAGCAGCGTAGCGGGAACCGGGGAGCTGTTTTTT. Its translation: CASSVAGTGELFF.